These 28 T cell receptor beta chains originate from one sample sequenced in a study of early T cells in non-severe SARS-CoV-2 infection (dated by TCRdb to the early 2020s). Preparation of the library involved 5' RACE. Sequencing used a NextSeq 500. TCRdb reprocessed the public reads (quality trimming at Q25 with fastp, clone calling with MiXCR) and kept in-frame beta chains. Under each unique CDR3 protein, matching rows form one entry showing the most common genes and DNA. Present in this sample are tens of thousands of distinct CDR3 sequences, about 11% of which were seen just once. The ten most abundant clones make up less than 3.5% of the sample. The material sequenced was whole blood, taken at baseline. The receptors stem from an adult who was a healthcare worker with PCR-confirmed SARS-CoV-2 infection or an uninfected control (not recorded which).

This clonotype was seen only a few times. The chain joins TRBV11-2 to TRBJ2-1; tentative D call: TRBD2 (6 bases). Trimming cost V 4 bases and J 10 bases, with 14 bases left between them. Germline values: CDR1 SGHAT, CDR2 FQNNGV. The CDR3 consists of 13 residues. In DNA form, the CDR3 reads TGTGCCAGCAGCTCCCTTAGCGGAGGCGAGCAGTTCTTC. This encodes CASSSLSGGEQFF.

J is TRBJ2-3 and V is TRBV20-1; TRBD2 matches 9 bases. V was clipped by 3 bases and J by 1 base; unmatched bases: 2. Germline values: CDR1 DFQATT, CDR2 SNEGSKA (reference sequence). This CDR3 region has 14 residues. For the CDR3, the DNA is TGCAGTGCTAGCAGGACTAGCGGCACAGATACGCAGTATTTT. Its protein product is CSASRTSGTDTQYF.

This chain uses TRBV7-6 with TRBJ1-1; TRBD1 matches at 7 bases. Trimming removed 2 bases from V and 0 bases from J; junction bases left unmatched: 3. CDR3 length: 15 residues. Germline values: CDR1 SGHVS, CDR2 FNYEAQ. CDR3: CASSLKGGMNTEAFF. The CDR3 nucleotides are TGTGCCAGCAGCTTAAAAGGGGGCATGAACACTGAAGCTTTCTTT. The complete variable domain, with remaining parts taken from reference TRBV7-6 and TRBJ1-1, reads GAGVSQSPRYKVTKRGQDVALRCDPISGHVSLYWYRQALGQGPEFLTYFNYEAQQDKSGLPNDRFSAERPEGSISTLTIQRTEQRDSAMYRCASSLKGGMNTEAFFGQGTRLTVV.

The gene calls are TRBV11-2 and TRBJ2-5; D is unresolved. CDR3 size: 11 residues. The germline gives CDR1 SGHAT, CDR2 FQNNGV. The V end lost 0 bases, the J end lost 5 bases, and 1 base lay between the germline ends. As DNA, the CDR3 is TGTGCCAGCAGCTTAGACGAGACCCAGTACTTC. Its protein is CASSLDETQYF.

This clonotype appeared a few times. CDR3 in amino acids: CATSRDPDANTGELFF. CDR3 DNA sequence: TGTGCCACCAGCAGAGATCCGGACGCGAACACCGGGGAGCTGTTTTTT. The gene calls are TRBV15 and TRBJ2-2; D is unclear. The CDR3 is 16 amino acids. V was shortened by 0 bases and J by 0 bases, with 8 bases between the two germline ends. The germline gives CDR1 LNHNV, CDR2 YYDKDF (reference sequence).

This chain connects TRBV11-2 to TRBJ2-3; tentatively, D is TRBD1 or TRBD2 (5 bases each). CDR3 length: 15 amino acids. Germline CDR1 reads SGHAT; CDR2 reads FQNNGV. V shed 4 bases and J shed 3 bases, with 14 bases lying between them. The CDR3 DNA is TGTGCCAGCAGCTCCGTCGGGGCGGGTACAGATACGCAGTATTTT. Its translation: CASSSVGAGTDTQYF.

The chain uses TRBV30 and TRBJ1-4; D gene unclear. The CDR3 extends over 14 amino acids. Between the trimmed V and J ends, which lost 2 bases and 8 bases, there was a span of 15 bases. CDR1 GTSNPN and CDR2 SVGIG come from the germline V gene (reference sequence). CDR3 sequence: CAWSWESGGEKLFF. For the CDR3, the DNA is TGTGCCTGGAGTTGGGAGTCAGGAGGAGAAAAACTGTTTTTT.

This chain uses TRBV7-3 with TRBJ1-6; no definite D call. CDR1 is SGHTA and CDR2 is FQGTGA in the germline V gene. The V end lost 5 bases, the J end lost 4 bases, and 9 bases lay between the germline ends. This CDR3 has 14 residues. The CDR3 spells CASSQQHYNSPLHF. The CDR3 DNA reads TGTGCCAGCAGCCAACAGCATTATAATTCACCCCTCCACTTT.

The chain combines TRBV29-1 with TRBJ1-2, with a tentative D call TRBD1 (6 bases). V dropped 7 bases and J dropped 2 bases, with 17 bases sitting between them. From germline, CDR1 is SQVTM and CDR2 ANQGSEA. The CDR3 loop spans 14 amino acids. CDR3 DNA: TGCAGCGCCGGCGGGGCAGGGGACAACTATGGCTACACCTTC. This encodes CSAGGAGDNYGYTF.

The table lists this clonotype with a few counts. The gene calls are TRBV7-9 and TRBJ2-5, with D unresolved. V was trimmed by 7 bases and J by 3 bases, leaving 15 bases between them. CDR3 length: 14 amino acids. CDR1 and CDR2 (germline): SEHNR, FQNEAQ (reference sequence). The CDR3 DNA reads TGTGCCAGCACCTACCTAGGACGGAAAGAGACCCAGTACTTC. This sequence encodes CASTYLGRKETQYF.

The gene calls are TRBV30 and TRBJ1-5; TRBD1 agrees at 8 bases. The CDR3 has 13 amino acids. Germline values: CDR1 GTSNPN, CDR2 SVGIG (reference sequence). V was clipped by 3 bases and J by 7 bases; unmatched bases: 5. For the CDR3, the DNA is TGTGCCTGGAGCCAGGGGGCCGTCCAGCCCCAGCATTTT. This gives the protein CAWSQGAVQPQHF.

In its sample, this clonotype was seen a few times. The chain joins TRBV7-9 to TRBJ2-5; no clear D gene. Trimming stripped 5 bases from V and 3 bases from J, with 10 bases between. Germline V lookup: CDR1 SEHNR, CDR2 FQNEAQ (reference sequence). This CDR3 spans 13 amino acids. As DNA, the CDR3 is TGTGCCAGCAGCCCAGATGCCGAAGAGACCCAGTACTTC. Its protein product is CASSPDAEETQYF. The entire variable domain, with the rest obtained from reference TRBV7-9 and TRBJ2-5, is as follows: DTGVSQNPRHKITKRGQNVTFRCDPISEHNRLYWYRQTLGQGPEFLTYFQNEAQLEKSRLLSDRFSAERPKGSFSTLEIQRTEQGDSAMYLCASSPDAEETQYFGPGTRLLVL.

The rearrangement joins TRBV12-3 or TRBV12-4 to TRBJ2-3; 7 nucleotides align to TRBD2. The V segment lost 10 bases and the J segment 2 bases; nucleotides outside the gene matches: 18. The CDR3 sequence is 17 residues long. The DNA of the CDR3 is TGTGCCACCGACCGCGGACCGGCGGGGGTTTCCACAGATACGCAGTATTTT. As protein: CATDRGPAGVSTDTQYF.

V usage is TRBV5-6 and J usage is TRBJ1-4; 8 bases align to TRBD1. CDR3 size: 16 residues. Germline V gene data show CDR1 as SGHDT and CDR2 as YYEEEE. The ends lost 4 bases at V and 2 bases at J; junction bases unmatched: 7. This CDR3 is CASSRQGFSTNEKLFF. The CDR3 nucleotides are TGTGCCAGCAGCAGACAGGGGTTTTCGACTAATGAAAAACTGTTTTTT.

The chain links TRBV15 to TRBJ2-7; 7 bases line up with TRBD1. The V gene's germline CDR1 is LNHNV and CDR2 YYDKDF (reference sequence). The ends lost 6 bases at V and 0 bases at J; junction bases unmatched: 8. This CDR3 spans 15 amino acids. CDR3 DNA sequence: TGTGCCACCAGGGACCGGACAGGAGGCTCCTACGAGCAGTACTTC. Protein product: CATRDRTGGSYEQYF.

This clonotype occurred many times. The chain links TRBV28 to TRBJ1-1; TRBD1 might be the D (6 bases). Trimming cost V 8 bases and J 0 bases, with 13 bases left between them. Looked up from germline, CDR1 is MDHEN and CDR2 is SYDVKM. The CDR3 loop spans 14 amino acids. For the CDR3, the DNA is TGTGCCAGCGGCGTGGGGGCCATGAACACTGAAGCTTTCTTT. Its translation is CASGVGAMNTEAFF.

This clonotype was observed at least ten times. The V call is TRBV3-1, the J call TRBJ1-1; D ambiguous. CDR1 LGHDT and CDR2 YNNKEL come from the germline V gene (reference sequence). This CDR3 has 11 residues. V lost 6 bases and J 4 bases, leaving 6 bases between the germline ends. DNA of the CDR3: TGTGCCAGCAGGGGTGGCACTGAAGCTTTCTTT. It yields the protein CASRGGTEAFF.

The genes are TRBV30 and TRBJ2-7; no firm D call. This CDR3 has 14 amino acids. Trimming took off 2 bases at V and 2 bases at J, with 13 bases between the two ends. CDR1 and CDR2 (germline): GTSNPN, SVGIG (reference sequence). In DNA form, the CDR3 reads TGTGCCTGGAGTAGTGGGCTGCCCCCCTACGAGCAGTACTTC. Translating it yields CAWSSGLPPYEQYF.

This clonotype was seen more than once but under ten times. The chain couples TRBV2 to TRBJ1-6, with D perhaps matching TRBD1 (6 bases). V lost 8 bases and J 7 bases, leaving 15 bases between the germline ends. The CDR3 contains 14 residues. Germline V gives CDR1 SNHLY, CDR2 FYNNEI. CDR3 region: CASREGGNNSPLHF. In DNA, the CDR3 is TGTGCCAGCCGGGAAGGGGGTAACAATTCACCCCTCCACTTT. Full variable domain (missing parts from reference TRBV2 and TRBJ1-6): EPEVTQTPSHQVTQMGQEVILRCVPISNHLYFYWYRQILGQKVEFLVSFYNNEISEKSEIFDDQFSVERPDGSNFTLKIRSTKLEDSAMYFCASREGGNNSPLHFGNGTRLTVT.

This clonotype showed up just a few times. The chain has TRBV7-8 and TRBJ2-2, with 7 bases fitting TRBD1. Trimming cost V 5 bases and J 3 bases; bases outside gene matches: 6. Germline assignment: CDR1 SGHVS and CDR2 FQNEAQ. The CDR3 is 15 amino acids. CDR3 protein: CASSHRGSHTGELFF. The CDR3 nucleotides read TGTGCCAGCAGCCACAGGGGCTCGCACACCGGGGAGCTGTTTTTT.

This clonotype came up a few times. The chain recombines TRBV6-1 with TRBJ2-1, with TRBD1 matching 8 bases. There are 20 residues in the CDR3. The J segment lost 0 bases and the V segment lost 1 base, leaving 14 bases of the junction unmatched. CDR1 is MNHNS, CDR2 SASEGT, per germline. The CDR3 sequence: CASSEVGGRGRPSSYNEQFF. DNA for the CDR3: TGTGCCAGCAGTGAAGTGGGGGGCAGGGGGCGGCCGAGCTCCTACAATGAGCAGTTCTTC.

The V gene is TRBV5-8, the J gene TRBJ1-1; weak D call: TRBD1 (5 bases). Trimming removed 6 bases from V and 1 base from J, with 19 bases in between. Per the germline V gene, CDR1 is SGHTS and CDR2 is YDEGEE. CDR3 length equals 16 residues. The CDR3 spells CASTIPRWGGNTEAFF. The CDR3 DNA is TGTGCCAGCACCATCCCGCGTTGGGGGGGGAACACTGAAGCTTTCTTT.

This clonotype came up a few times. A read error may produce the germline difference seen at one junction end. J is TRBJ1-1 and V is TRBV19, with D perhaps TRBD1 (6 bases). The CDR3 is made up of 15 amino acids. CDR1 is LNHDA and CDR2 is SQIVND in the germline V gene (reference sequence). DNA of the CDR3: TGTGCCAGTAGTATCGGGGCAGGGGCGAACACTGAAGCTTCCTTT. This translates into CASSIGAGANTEASF.

This clonotype showed up just a few times. The rearrangement joins TRBV12-3 or TRBV12-4 to TRBJ2-3; D gene uncertain. Trimming removed 3 bases at V and 5 bases at J, with 3 bases between. The CDR3 extends over 11 amino acids. For the CDR3, the DNA is TGTGCCAGCAGTTTCGAAGATACGCAGTATTTT. The encoded protein is CASSFEDTQYF.

This clonotype was found many times. This chain links TRBV15 with TRBJ2-3; D is unclear. The V gene's germline CDR1 is LNHNV and CDR2 YYDKDF (reference sequence). CDR3 length: 14 residues. V lost 4 bases and J 4 bases, leaving 12 bases between the germline ends. For the CDR3, the DNA is TGTGCCACCAGCATGAGCAGCCTGGCAGATACGCAGTATTTT. It yields the protein CATSMSSLADTQYF.

This clonotype was picked up a small number of times. This chain joins TRBV15 and TRBJ1-1; D is possibly TRBD1 (6 bases). CDR3 length equals 15 residues. The V end lost 0 bases, the J end lost 5 bases, and 13 bases lay between the germline ends. The germline gives CDR1 LNHNV, CDR2 YYDKDF (reference sequence). This chain's CDR3 is CATSREPRGGTEAFF. In nucleotides, the CDR3 is TGTGCCACCAGCAGAGAACCCAGGGGAGGAACTGAAGCTTTCTTT.

The rearrangement joins TRBV20-1 to TRBJ2-3, with D unresolved. The V and J ends lost 1 base and 1 base respectively, with 6 bases between them. The CDR3 is 13 amino acids. Germline assignment: CDR1 DFQATT and CDR2 SNEGSKA (reference sequence). In DNA, the CDR3 is TGCAGTGCTAGAGCGGATCGCACAGATACGCAGTATTTT. Translation gives CSARADRTDTQYF.

This clonotype was counted between two and nine times. One end of the junction fails to match germline, which may point to a read error. This chain links TRBV7-2 with TRBJ2-7; a possible D gene is TRBD1 (6 bases). The CDR3 is 18 amino acids. Germline CDR1 reads SGHTA; CDR2 reads FQGNSA. The CDR3 sequence: CVSSFVLNDRSPIYEQYF. CDR3 nucleotides: TGTGTCAGCAGCTTCGTTCTGAACGACAGGTCGCCCATCTACGAGCAGTACTTC.